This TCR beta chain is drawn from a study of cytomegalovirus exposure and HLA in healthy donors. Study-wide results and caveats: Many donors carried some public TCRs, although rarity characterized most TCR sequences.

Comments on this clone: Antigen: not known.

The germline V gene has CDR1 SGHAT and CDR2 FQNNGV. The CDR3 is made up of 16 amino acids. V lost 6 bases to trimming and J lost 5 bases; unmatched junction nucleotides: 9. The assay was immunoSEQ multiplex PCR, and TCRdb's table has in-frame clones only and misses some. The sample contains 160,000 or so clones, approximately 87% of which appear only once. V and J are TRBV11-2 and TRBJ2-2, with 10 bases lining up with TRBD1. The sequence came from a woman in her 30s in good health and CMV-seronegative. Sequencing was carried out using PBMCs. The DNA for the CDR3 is TGTGCCAGCAGAAGACAGGGGGCAAGAAATACCGGGGAGCTGTTTTTT. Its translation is CASRRQGARNTGELFF. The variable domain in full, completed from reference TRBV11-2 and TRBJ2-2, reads EAGVAQSPRYKIIEKRQSVAFWCNPISGHATLYWYQQILGQGPKLLIQFQNNGVVDDSQLPKDRFSAERLKGVDSTLKIQPAKLEDSAVYLCASRRQGARNTGELFFGEGSRLTVL.